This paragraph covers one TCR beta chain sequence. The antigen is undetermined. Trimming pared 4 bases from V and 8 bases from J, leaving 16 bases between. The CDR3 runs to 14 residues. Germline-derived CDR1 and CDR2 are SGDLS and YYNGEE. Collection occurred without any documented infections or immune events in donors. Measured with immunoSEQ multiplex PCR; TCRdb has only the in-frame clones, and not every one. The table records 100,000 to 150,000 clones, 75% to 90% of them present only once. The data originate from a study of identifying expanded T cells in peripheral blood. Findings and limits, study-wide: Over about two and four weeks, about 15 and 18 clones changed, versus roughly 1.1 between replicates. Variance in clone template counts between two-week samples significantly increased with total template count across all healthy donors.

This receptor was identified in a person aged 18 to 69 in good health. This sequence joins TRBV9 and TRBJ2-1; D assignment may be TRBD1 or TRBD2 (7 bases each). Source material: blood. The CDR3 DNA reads TGTGCCAGCAGCCCTCGGGGAGGGGGCTATGAGCAGTTCTTC. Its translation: CASSPRGGGYEQFF.